One sample yielded the 3 T cell receptor beta chains listed below, sequenced in a study of cytomegalovirus exposure and HLA in healthy donors. Primers: 60 Vbeta forward and 13 Jbeta reverse. Method: immunoSEQ multiplex PCR; TCRdb's copy keeps in-frame clones and lacks some. The sample has 30,000 to 40,000 clones, 86% seen once. Sequenced material: PBMCs. Receptors originate from a middle-aged woman in good health and CMV-seropositive.

This chain uses TRBV7-8 with TRBJ2-3; TRBD1 aligns across 9 bases. Unmatched junction bases numbered 15, after V lost 6 bases and J lost 2 bases. Germline values: CDR1 SGHVS, CDR2 FQNEAQ. The CDR3 consists of 18 residues. CDR3 nucleotides: TGTGCCAGCAGGTACACAGGGGGCGCATTGTACTCCACAGATACGCAGTATTTT. As protein: CASRYTGGALYSTDTQYF.

This clone was found a few times. The chain uses TRBV28 and TRBJ2-7; maybe TRBD2 (5 bases). Trimming removed 2 bases from V and 2 bases from J, with 7 bases in between. This CDR3 contains 13 residues. The germline gives CDR1 MDHEN, CDR2 SYDVKM. CDR3 residues: CASSLRGAYEQYF. The CDR3, as DNA: TGTGCCAGCAGTTTACGGGGAGCCTACGAGCAGTACTTC.

The chain uses TRBV2 and TRBJ1-2; tentatively, D is TRBD1 (6 bases). The germline V gene encodes CDR1 SNHLY and CDR2 FYNNEI. Trimming pared 1 base from V and 7 bases from J, leaving 16 bases between. The CDR3 contains 15 residues. The CDR3 loop reads CASSEGGQRIRGYTF. The CDR3 bases are TGTGCCAGCAGTGAAGGGGGGCAGAGAATACGTGGCTACACCTTC.